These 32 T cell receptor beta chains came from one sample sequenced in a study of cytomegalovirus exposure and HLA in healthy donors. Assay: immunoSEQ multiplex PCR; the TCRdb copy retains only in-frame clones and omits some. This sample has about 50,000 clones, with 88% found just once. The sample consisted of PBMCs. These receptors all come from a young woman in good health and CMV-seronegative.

The CDR3 here is CASSQDPRLAGGPVNEQFF. Here the CDR3 DNA reads TGCGCCAGCAGCCAAGATCCCCGACTAGCGGGAGGGCCTGTGAATGAGCAGTTCTTC. The V and J genes are TRBV4-1 and TRBJ2-1; 14 nucleotides match TRBD2. This CDR3 region has 19 residues. Germline CDR1 is MGHRA and CDR2 is YSYEKL. Trimming took 0 bases from V and 7 from J; bases not matched to a gene: 11.

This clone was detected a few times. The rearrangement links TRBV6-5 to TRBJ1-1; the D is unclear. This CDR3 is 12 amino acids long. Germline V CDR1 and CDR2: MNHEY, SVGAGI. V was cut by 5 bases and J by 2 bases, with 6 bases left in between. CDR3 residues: CASSRENTEAFF. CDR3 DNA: TGTGCCAGCAGTCGCGAAAACACTGAAGCTTTCTTT.

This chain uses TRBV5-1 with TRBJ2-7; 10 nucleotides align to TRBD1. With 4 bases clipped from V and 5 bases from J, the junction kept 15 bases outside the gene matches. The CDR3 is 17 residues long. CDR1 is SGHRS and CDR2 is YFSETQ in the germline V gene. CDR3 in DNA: TGCGCCAGCAGCACCGCTTGGACAGGGGGACGGCCAGACGAGCAGTACTTC. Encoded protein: CASSTAWTGGRPDEQYF.

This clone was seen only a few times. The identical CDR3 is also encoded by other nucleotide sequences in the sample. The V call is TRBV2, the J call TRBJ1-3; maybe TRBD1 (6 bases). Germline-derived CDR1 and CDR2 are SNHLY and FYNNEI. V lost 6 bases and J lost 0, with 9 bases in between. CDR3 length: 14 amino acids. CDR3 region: CASRQGGSGNTIYF. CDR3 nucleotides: TGTGCCAGCAGACAGGGTGGCTCTGGAAACACCATATATTTT.

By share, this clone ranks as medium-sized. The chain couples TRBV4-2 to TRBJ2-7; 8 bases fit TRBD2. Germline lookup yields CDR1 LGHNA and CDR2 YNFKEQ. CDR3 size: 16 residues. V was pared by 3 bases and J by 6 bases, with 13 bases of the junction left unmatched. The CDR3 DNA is TGTGCCAGCAGCCACCGCACCGGGGGGGGCAGGCTCGAGCAGTACTTC. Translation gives CASSHRTGGGRLEQYF.

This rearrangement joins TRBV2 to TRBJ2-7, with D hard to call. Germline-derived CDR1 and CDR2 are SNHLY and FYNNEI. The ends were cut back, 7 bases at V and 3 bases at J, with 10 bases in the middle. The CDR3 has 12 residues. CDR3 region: CASKTNHYEQYF. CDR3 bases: TGTGCCAGCAAAACAAACCACTACGAGCAGTACTTC.

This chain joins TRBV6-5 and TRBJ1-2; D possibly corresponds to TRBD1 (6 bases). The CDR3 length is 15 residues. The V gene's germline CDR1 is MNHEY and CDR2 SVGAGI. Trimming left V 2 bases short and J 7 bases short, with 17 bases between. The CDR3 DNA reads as TGTGCCAGCAGTTACCTAACCACAGGGAGAGGTGGCTACACCTTC. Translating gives CASSYLTTGRGGYTF.

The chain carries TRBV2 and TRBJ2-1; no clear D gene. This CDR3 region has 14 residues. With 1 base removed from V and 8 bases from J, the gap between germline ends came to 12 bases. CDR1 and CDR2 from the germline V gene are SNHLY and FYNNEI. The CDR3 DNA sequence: TGTGCCAGCAGTGAAGATTCCAGGCTCGATGAGCAGTTCTTC. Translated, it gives CASSEDSRLDEQFF.

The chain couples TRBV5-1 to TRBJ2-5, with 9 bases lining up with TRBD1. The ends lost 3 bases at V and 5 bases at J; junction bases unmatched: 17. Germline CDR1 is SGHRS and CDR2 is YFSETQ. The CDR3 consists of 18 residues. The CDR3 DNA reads TGCGCCAGCAGCTACCCTCAATTTACAGGGGGCCGGGCGGAGACCCAGTACTTC. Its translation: CASSYPQFTGGRAETQYF.

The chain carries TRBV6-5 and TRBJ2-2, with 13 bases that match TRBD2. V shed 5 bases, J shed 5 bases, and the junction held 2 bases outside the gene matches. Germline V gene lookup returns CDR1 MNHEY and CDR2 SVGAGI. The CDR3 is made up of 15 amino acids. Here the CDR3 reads CASSLGLAGTGELFF. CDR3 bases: TGTGCCAGCAGTCTGGGACTAGCGGGGACCGGGGAGCTGTTTTTT.

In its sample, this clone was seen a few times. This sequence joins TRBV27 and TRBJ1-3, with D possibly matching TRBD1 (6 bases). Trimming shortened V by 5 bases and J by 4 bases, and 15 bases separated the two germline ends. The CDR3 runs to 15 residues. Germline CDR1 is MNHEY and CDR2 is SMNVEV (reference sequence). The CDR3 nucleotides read TGTGCCAGCAGTCTGTTCGGGACATCCGGAAACACCATATATTTT. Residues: CASSLFGTSGNTIYF.

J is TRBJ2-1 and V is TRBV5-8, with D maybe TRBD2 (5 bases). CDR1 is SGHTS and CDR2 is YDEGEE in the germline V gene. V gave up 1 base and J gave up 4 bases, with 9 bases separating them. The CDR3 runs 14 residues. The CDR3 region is CASSLRRTYNEQFF. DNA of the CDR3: TGTGCCAGCAGCTTGCGGCGGACTTACAATGAGCAGTTCTTC.

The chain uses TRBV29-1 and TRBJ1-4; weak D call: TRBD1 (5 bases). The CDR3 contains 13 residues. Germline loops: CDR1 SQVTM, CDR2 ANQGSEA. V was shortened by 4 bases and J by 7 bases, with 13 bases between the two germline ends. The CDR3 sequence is CSVADGALEKLFF. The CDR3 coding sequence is TGCAGCGTTGCCGATGGGGCGCTTGAAAAACTGTTTTTT.

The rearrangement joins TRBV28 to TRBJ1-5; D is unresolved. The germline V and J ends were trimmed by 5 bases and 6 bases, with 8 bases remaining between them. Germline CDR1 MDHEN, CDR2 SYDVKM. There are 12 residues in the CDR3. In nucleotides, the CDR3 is TGTGCCAGCAGTACGGTCGGTCAGCCCCAGCATTTT. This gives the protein CASSTVGQPQHF.

DNA for the CDR3: TGTGCCAGCAGTTTTATGACTAGAAGTGAGCAGTTCTTC. Protein sequence: CASSFMTRSEQFF. The genes are TRBV2 and TRBJ2-1; the D gene is possibly TRBD2 (6 bases). The CDR3 length is 13 residues. Germline V gene sequence: CDR1 SNHLY, CDR2 FYNNEI. With 5 bases removed from V and 9 bases from J, the gap between germline ends came to 14 bases.

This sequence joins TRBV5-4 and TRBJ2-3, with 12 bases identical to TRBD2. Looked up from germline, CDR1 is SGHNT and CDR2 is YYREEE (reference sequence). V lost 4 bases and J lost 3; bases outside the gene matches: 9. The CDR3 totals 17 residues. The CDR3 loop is CASSALAGGPVTDTQYF. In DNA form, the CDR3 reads TGTGCCAGCAGCGCCCTAGCGGGAGGGCCGGTAACAGATACGCAGTATTTT. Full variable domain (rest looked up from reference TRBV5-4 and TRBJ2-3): ETGVTQSPTHLIKTRGQQVTLRCSSQSGHNTVSWYQQALGQGPQFIFQYYREEENGRGNFPPRFSGLQFPNYSSELNVNALELDDSALYLCASSALAGGPVTDTQYFGPGTRLTVL.

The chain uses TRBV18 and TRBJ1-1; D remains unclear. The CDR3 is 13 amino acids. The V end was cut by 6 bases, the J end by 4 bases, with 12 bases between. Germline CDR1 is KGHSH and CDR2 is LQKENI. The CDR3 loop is CASSVVESTEAFF. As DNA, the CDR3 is TGTGCCAGCTCGGTTGTGGAGTCCACTGAAGCTTTCTTT.

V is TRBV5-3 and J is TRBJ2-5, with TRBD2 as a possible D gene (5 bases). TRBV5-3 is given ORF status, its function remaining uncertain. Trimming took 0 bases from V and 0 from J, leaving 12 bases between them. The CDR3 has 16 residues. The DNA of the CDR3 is TGTGCCAGAAGCTTGGGTTGGCGGAGGAACCAAGAGACCCAGTACTTC. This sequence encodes CARSLGWRRNQETQYF.

CDR3 residues: CASGGGRNGELFF. CDR3 DNA sequence: TGTGCCAGCGGAGGGGGCAGGAACGGGGAGCTGTTTTTT. The rearrangement uses TRBV6-5 and TRBJ2-2; D may be TRBD1 (7 bases). Trimming removed 8 bases from V and 7 bases from J, with 14 bases in between. Germline V gene sequence: CDR1 MNHEY, CDR2 SVGAGI. This CDR3 is built from 13 residues.

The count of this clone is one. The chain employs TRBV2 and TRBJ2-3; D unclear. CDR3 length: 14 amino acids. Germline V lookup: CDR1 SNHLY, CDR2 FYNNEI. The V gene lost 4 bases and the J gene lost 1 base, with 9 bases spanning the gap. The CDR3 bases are TGTGCCAGCAGTGTAGAACCGGGCACAGATACGCAGTATTTT. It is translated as CASSVEPGTDTQYF.

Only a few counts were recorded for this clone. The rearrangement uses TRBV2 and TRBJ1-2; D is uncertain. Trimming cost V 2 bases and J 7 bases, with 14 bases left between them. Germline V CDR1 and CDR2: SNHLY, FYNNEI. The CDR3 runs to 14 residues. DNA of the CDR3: TGTGCCAGCAGTGAAATGGAGGTGGGAGGTGGCTACACCTTC. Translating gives CASSEMEVGGGYTF. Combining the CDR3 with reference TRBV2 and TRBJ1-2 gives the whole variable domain EPEVTQTPSHQVTQMGQEVILRCVPISNHLYFYWYRQILGQKVEFLVSFYNNEISEKSEIFDDQFSVERPDGSNFTLKIRSTKLEDSAMYFCASSEMEVGGGYTFGSGTRLTVV.

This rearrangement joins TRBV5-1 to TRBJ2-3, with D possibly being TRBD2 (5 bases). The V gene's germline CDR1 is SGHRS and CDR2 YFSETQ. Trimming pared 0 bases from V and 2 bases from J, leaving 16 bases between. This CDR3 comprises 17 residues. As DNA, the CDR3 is TGCGCCAGCAGCTTGGCCTTCCTTTTGGGAGACACAGATACGCAGTATTTT. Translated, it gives CASSLAFLLGDTDTQYF.

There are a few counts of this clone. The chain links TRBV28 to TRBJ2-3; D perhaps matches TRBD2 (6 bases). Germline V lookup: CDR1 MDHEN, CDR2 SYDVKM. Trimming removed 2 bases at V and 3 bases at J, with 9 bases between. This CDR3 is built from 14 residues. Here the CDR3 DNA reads TGTGCCAGCAGTTTAATAGCGGAAACAGATACGCAGTATTTT. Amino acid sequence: CASSLIAETDTQYF.

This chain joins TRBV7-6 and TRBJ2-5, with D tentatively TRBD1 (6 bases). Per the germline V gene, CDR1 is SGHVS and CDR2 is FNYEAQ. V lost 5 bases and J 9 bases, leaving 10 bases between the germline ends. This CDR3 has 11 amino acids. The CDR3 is CASSTGTAQYF. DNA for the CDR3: TGTGCCAGCAGCACAGGGACGGCCCAGTACTTC.

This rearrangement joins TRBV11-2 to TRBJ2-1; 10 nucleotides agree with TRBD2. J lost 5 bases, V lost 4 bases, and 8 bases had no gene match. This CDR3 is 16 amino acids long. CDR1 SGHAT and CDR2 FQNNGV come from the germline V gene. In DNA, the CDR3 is TGTGCCAGCAGCTCAGATCTAGCGGGAGTCGACAATGAGCAGTTCTTC. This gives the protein CASSSDLAGVDNEQFF.

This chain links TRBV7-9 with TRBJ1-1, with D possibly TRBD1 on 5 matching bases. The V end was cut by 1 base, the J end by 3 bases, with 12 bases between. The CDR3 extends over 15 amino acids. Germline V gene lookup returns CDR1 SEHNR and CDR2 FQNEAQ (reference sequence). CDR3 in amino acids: CASSLVRGGDTEAFF. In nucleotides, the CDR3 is TGTGCCAGCAGCTTAGTTCGCGGAGGGGACACTGAAGCTTTCTTT. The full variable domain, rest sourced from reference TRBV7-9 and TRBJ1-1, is DTGVSQNPRHKITKRGQNVTFRCDPISEHNRLYWYRQTLGQGPEFLTYFQNEAQLEKSRLLSDRFSAERPKGSFSTLEIQRTEQGDSAMYLCASSLVRGGDTEAFFGQGTRLTVV.

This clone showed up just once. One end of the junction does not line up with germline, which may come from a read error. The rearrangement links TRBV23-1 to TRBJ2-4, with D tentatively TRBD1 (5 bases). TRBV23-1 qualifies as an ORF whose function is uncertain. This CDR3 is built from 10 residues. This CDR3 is CASSQSRQGF. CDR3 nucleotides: TGCGCCAGCAGTCAAAGTCGGCAGGGCTTC.

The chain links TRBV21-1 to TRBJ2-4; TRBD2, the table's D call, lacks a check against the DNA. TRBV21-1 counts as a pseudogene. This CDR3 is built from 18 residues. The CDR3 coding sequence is TGTGCCAGCAGCAAATCGTGGGGGACTAGCTGCGGCAAAAACATTCAGTACTTC. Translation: CASSKSWGTSCGKNIQYF.

CDR3 sequence (DNA): TGTGCCAGCAGCCAAGATCTGAGGGCAGAGCAGTTCTTC. This codes for CASSQDLRAEQFF. The chain combines TRBV14 with TRBJ2-1; D is perhaps TRBD2 (5 bases). Germline V gene sequence: CDR1 SGHDN, CDR2 FVKESK. V shed 0 bases and J shed 10 bases, with 10 bases lying between them. This CDR3 contains 13 residues.

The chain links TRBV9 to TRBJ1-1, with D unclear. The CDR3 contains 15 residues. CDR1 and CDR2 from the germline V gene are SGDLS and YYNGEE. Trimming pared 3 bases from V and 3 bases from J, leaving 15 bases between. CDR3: CASSGAPDTYTEAFF. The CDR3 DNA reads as TGTGCCAGCAGCGGGGCGCCTGACACCTACACTGAAGCTTTCTTT. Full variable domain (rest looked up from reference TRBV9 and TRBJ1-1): DSGVTQTPKHLITATGQRVTLRCSPRSGDLSVYWYQQSLDQGLQFLIQYYNGEERAKGNILERFSAQQFPDLHSELNLSSLELGDSALYFCASSGAPDTYTEAFFGQGTRLTVV.

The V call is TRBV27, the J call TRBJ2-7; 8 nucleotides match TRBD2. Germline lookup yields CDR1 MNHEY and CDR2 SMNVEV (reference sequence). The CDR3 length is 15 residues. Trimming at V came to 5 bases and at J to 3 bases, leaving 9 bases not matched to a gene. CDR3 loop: CASSIISGVDYEQYF. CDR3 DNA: TGTGCCAGCAGTATAATTAGCGGGGTTGACTACGAGCAGTACTTC.

CDR3 coding DNA: TGTGCCAGCTCCTTAGCGGGAGGAGACACCGGGGAGCTGTTTTTT. Translating gives CASSLAGGDTGELFF. V is TRBV18 and J is TRBJ2-2; 10 bases are a match to TRBD2. CDR3 length: 15 amino acids. With V trimmed by 6 bases and J by 3 bases, 4 bases remained unmatched. From germline, CDR1 is KGHSH and CDR2 LQKENI.